A selection of T cell receptor beta chains follows, all from one sample in a study of tumor-infiltrating lymphocytes in primary liver carcinoma. TCRdb reprocessed the multiplex PCR reads with MiXCR, giving one entry per CDR3 protein. The repertoire holds more than 95,000 distinct CDR3 sequences, with roughly 80% as singletons. Sequences were obtained from liver tumor tissue from sampling region 3. Every receptor here comes from a man between 40 and 49 years old with primary liver carcinoma and hepatitis B virus infection. The CDR3 runs from the conserved cysteine through the conserved F or W. D genes are given only for firm matches. Some rows mark clone size as missing; the rest say once, few, many or name a class of expanded clone.

j_call v_call d_call clone_size cdr3_aa cdr3_nt
TRBJ2-5 TRBV6-5 TRBD2 NA CASSPGGGWEVITQYF TGTGCCAGCAGTCCGGGGGGTGGGTGGGAGGTTATTACCCAGTATTTC
TRBJ2-3 TRBV20-1 NA few CSARDSGDGTDTQYF TGCAGTGCTAGAGATAGCGGTGATGGCACAGATACGCAGTATTTT
TRBJ2-5 TRBV11-2 TRBD2 NA CASSPSSIQGTVRETQCF TGTGCCAGCAGCCCTAGCTCTATCCAGGGTACTGTGCGGGAGACCCAGTGCTTC
TRBJ2-4 TRBV24-1 TRBD1 NA CATSDSTGRVNVQYF TGTGCCACCAGTGATTCGACAGGGCGGGTGAACGTTCAGTACTTC
TRBJ1-2 TRBV5-1 NA NA CVSSLMVGAEYGYTF TGCGTCAGTAGCTTGATGGTAGGGGCAGAATATGGCTACACCTTC
TRBJ2-1 TRBV4-2 NA NA CVSSQEEEGEYNEQFF TGTGTCAGCAGCCAAGAGGAGGAGGGAGAGTACAATGAGCAGTTCTTC
TRBJ2-7 TRBV12-5 NA once CANEGTSTYEQYF TGTGCCAATGAGGGGACAAGTACCTACGAGCAGTACTTC
TRBJ2-3 TRBV4-2 NA NA CARSQPRTDYTGTQYF TGTGCCAGAAGCCAACCGCGGACAGATTACACAGGCACGCAGTATTTT
TRBJ1-1 TRBV4-3 NA NA CASSPVGRGMNTEALF TGCGCCAGCAGCCCTGTGGGCAGGGGAATGAACACTGAAGCTCTCTTT
TRBJ2-5 TRBV12-3/TRBV12-4 NA once CARSLMQGKTQYF TGTGCCCGCAGTTTGATGCAGGGGAAGACCCAGTACTTC
TRBJ2-7 TRBV6-2/TRBV6-3 TRBD2 NA CTCSYDGRTSGIYDQYF TGTACCTGCAGTTACGATGGGAGGACTAGCGGGATCTACGATCAGTACTTC
TRBJ2-7 TRBV11-2 NA NA CASSLSPGAKQYF TGCGCCAGCAGCTTGAGCCCTGGCGCTAAGCAGTATTTC
TRBJ2-3 TRBV5-4 TRBD2 few CANSLEGSGVTDTQYF TGTGCAAACAGCTTGGAAGGTAGCGGGGTCACAGATACGCAGTATTTT
TRBJ2-3 TRBV5-4 TRBD2 NA CASSFLAGGPGDTQYF TGTGCCAGCAGCTTCCTCGCGGGAGGGCCCGGAGATACGCAGTATTTT
TRBJ2-2 TRBV19 TRBD1 NA CASNHPSMTGGAPGELFF TGTGCCAGTAACCACCCTTCAATGACAGGGGGCGCGCCCGGGGAACTGTTTTTT
TRBJ1-1 TRBV6-6 NA NA CASSEDSKDTEAFF TGTGCCAGCTCCGAGGACAGTAAGGACACTGAAGCTTTCTTT
TRBJ2-7 TRBV6-5 NA NA CASSYSPQDGFEQYF TGTGCCAGCAGTTACTCGCCCCAGGATGGCTTCGAGCAGTACTTC
TRBJ1-1 TRBV7-9 TRBD1 NA CARSSGQGTKAFF TGTGCCCGCAGCTCGGGACAGGGTACTAAAGCTTTCTTT
TRBJ2-5 TRBV6-2/TRBV6-3 NA NA CASSSQTLMETQYF TGTGCCAGCAGTTCACAGACACTTATGGAGACGCAGTACTTC
TRBJ1-2 TRBV11-2 NA few CASSRGVADTSNYGYTF TGTGCCAGTAGCCGAGGTGTGGCAGATACTTCTAACTATGGCTACACCTTC